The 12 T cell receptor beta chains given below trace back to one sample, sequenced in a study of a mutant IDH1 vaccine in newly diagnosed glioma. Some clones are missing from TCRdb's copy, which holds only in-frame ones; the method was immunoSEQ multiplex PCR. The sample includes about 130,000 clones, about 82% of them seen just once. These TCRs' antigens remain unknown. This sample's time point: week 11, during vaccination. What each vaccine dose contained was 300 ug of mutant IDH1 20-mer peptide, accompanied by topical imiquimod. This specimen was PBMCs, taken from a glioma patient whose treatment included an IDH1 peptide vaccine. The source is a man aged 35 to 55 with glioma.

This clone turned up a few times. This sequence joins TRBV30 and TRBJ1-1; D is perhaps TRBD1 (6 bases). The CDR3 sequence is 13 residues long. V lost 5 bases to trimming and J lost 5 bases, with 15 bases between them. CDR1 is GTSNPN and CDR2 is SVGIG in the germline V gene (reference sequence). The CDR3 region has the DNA TGTGCCTGGTCACAGGGAGGGAGTACTGAAGCTTTCTTT. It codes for CAWSQGGSTEAFF.

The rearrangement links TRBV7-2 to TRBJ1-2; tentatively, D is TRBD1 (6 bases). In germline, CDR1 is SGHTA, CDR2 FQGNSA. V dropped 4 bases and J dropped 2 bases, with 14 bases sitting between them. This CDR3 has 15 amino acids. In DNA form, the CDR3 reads TGTGCCAGCAGCTCTGGAGGGGGGCGAAACTATGGCTACACCTTC. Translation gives CASSSGGGRNYGYTF.

CDR3 coding DNA: TGTGCCAGCAGTTACGGCAGGGAGGAGACCGGGGAGCTGTTTTTT. Residues: CASSYGREETGELFF. The chain joins TRBV6-5 to TRBJ2-2, with TRBD2 as a possible D gene (6 bases). Trimming removed 2 bases at V and 5 bases at J, with 12 bases between. The germline V gene encodes CDR1 MNHEY and CDR2 SVGAGI. The CDR3 totals 15 residues.

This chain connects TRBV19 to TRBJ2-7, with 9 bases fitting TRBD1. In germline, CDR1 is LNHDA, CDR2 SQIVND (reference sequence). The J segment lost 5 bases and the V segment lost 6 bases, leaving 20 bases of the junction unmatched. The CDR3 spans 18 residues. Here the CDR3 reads CASSQRGQGGRGLNEQYF. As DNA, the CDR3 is TGTGCCAGTAGCCAACGGGGACAGGGAGGGAGGGGGCTCAACGAGCAGTACTTC.

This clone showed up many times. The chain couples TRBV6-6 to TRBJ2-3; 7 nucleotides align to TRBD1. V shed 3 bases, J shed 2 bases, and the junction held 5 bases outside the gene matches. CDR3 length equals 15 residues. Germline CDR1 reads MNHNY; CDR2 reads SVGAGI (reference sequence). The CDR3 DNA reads TGTGCCAGCAGTTATTACAGGGGCACCACAGATACGCAGTATTTT. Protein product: CASSYYRGTTDTQYF.

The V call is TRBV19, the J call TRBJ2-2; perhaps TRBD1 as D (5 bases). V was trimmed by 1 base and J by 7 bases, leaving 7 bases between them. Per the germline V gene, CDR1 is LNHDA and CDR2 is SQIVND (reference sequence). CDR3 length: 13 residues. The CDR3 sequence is CASSIAGYGELFF. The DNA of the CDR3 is TGTGCCAGTAGTATAGCAGGGTACGGGGAGCTGTTTTTT.

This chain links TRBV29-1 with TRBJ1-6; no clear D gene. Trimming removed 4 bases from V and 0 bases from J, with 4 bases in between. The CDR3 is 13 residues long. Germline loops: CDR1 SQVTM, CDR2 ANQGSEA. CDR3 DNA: TGCAGCGTTGCCATCTCCTATAATTCACCCCTCCACTTT. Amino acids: CSVAISYNSPLHF.

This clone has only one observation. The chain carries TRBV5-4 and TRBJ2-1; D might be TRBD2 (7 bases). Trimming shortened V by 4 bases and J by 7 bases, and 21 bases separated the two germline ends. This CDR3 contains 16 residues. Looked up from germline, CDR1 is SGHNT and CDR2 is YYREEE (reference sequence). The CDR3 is CASSPQGRFSGNEQFF. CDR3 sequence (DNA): TGTGCCAGCAGCCCCCAGGGGAGGTTTAGCGGGAATGAGCAGTTCTTC.

This CDR3 is CASSFPRTGGTEAFF. The CDR3 DNA follows: TGTGCCAGCAGTTTCCCCAGGACAGGGGGGACTGAAGCTTTCTTT. This chain uses TRBV27 with TRBJ1-1; the match to TRBD1 covers 10 bases. The germline CDR1 and CDR2 sequences are MNHEY and SMNVEV (reference sequence). V gave up 3 bases and J gave up 5 bases; unmatched junction bases: 6. The CDR3 length is 15 residues.

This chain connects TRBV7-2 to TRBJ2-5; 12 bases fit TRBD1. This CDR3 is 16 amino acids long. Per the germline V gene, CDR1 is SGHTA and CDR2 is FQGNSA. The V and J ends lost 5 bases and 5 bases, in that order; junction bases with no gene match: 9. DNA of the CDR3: TGTGCCAGCAGCCGACGGGACAGGGGGCTCGAGGAGACCCAGTACTTC. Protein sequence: CASSRRDRGLEETQYF.

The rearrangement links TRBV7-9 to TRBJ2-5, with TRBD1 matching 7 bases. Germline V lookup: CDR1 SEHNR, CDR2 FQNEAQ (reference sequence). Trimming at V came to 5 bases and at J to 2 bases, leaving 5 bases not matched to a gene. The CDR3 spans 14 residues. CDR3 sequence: CASSLRDRQETQYF. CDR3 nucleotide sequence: TGTGCCAGCAGCCTCCGGGACAGACAAGAGACCCAGTACTTC.

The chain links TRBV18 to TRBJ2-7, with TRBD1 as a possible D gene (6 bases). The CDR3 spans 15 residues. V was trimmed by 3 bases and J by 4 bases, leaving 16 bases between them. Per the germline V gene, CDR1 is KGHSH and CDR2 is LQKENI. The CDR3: CASSPLGHLEYEQYF. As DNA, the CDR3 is TGTGCCAGCTCACCCTTGGGACACCTCGAGTACGAGCAGTACTTC.